The T cell receptor (beta chain) described here comes from a study of post-analysis software for immune sequencing data. TCR beta libraries were prepared from cDNA with unique molecular identifiers. TCRdb recomputed calls from the PCR reads with MiXCR, one row per CDR3 protein. The sample contains around 400,000 distinct CDR3 sequences, less than 40% of which appear only once. CDR1 and CDR2 from the germline V gene are LGHNA and YSLEER. CDR3 length: 20 residues. Trimming stripped 0 bases from V and 0 bases from J, with 24 bases between. This clonotype was observed a handful of times. Its antigen is undetermined. Findings of the study overall: In patients, five or six TRBV segments were more frequent than in controls, with TRBV5-6, TRBV5-1 and TRBV20-1 among them.

The V gene is TRBV4-3, the J gene TRBJ2-7, with D unclear. The sequenced sample was blood. The sequence derives from a girl aged 2-10 years with multiple sclerosis. The DNA of the CDR3 is TGCGCCAGCAGCCAAGAGATACTGCCCCGGGTAGGTGGAAACTCCTACGAGCAGTACTTC. This codes for CASSQEILPRVGGNSYEQYF.